One sample yielded the 24 T cell receptor beta chains listed below, sequenced in a study of T cell responses to AZD1222 COVID-19 vaccine. Clones were sequenced by immunoSEQ multiplex PCR, and TCRdb holds only the in-frame ones, with some missing. In the table there are roughly 67,000 clones, about nine tenths of which are singletons. The starting material was peripheral blood, obtained on day 0 of AZD1222 vaccination. These receptors were taken from an adult in good health.

This clone was counted only a few times. The chain employs TRBV5-6 and TRBJ2-7; possibly TRBD1 or TRBD2 for D (5 bases each). Deletions cut 0 bases from V and 3 bases from J, with 10 bases between. The CDR3 length is 14 residues. The germline V gene has CDR1 SGHDT and CDR2 YYEEEE. CDR3: CASSLGGDHYEQYF. The DNA of the CDR3 is TGTGCCAGCAGCTTGGGAGGGGATCACTACGAGCAGTACTTC.

V gene TRBV18 combines with J gene TRBJ1-1; TRBD1 matches at 10 bases. This CDR3 has 16 residues. Germline assignment: CDR1 KGHSH and CDR2 LQKENI. The junction had 12 bases not matched to a gene; V was cut back by 6 bases and J by 5 bases. CDR3 DNA sequence: TGTGCCAGCTCCCCCGGGGACAGGGGAAGGGGGACTGAAGCTTTCTTT. Translated, it gives CASSPGDRGRGTEAFF.

The CDR3 sequence: CASRCPENRADEQYF. The DNA for the CDR3 is TGTGCAAGTCGCTGCCCCGAGAACAGAGCGGACGAGCAGTACTTC. V gene TRBV12-2 combines with J gene TRBJ2-7; the D segment call TRBD2 is taken from the table without a DNA check. TRBV12-2 is given as a pseudogene. The CDR3 has 15 residues.

The V gene is TRBV2, the J gene TRBJ2-1, with 10 nucleotides matching TRBD2. This CDR3 has 17 residues. The germline gives CDR1 SNHLY, CDR2 FYNNEI. V lost 2 bases to trimming and J lost 5 bases; unmatched junction nucleotides: 9. CDR3 nucleotides: TGTGCCAGCAGTGAATTTGGGCTAGCGGGAGCTAACAATGAGCAGTTCTTC. Residues: CASSEFGLAGANNEQFF.

The chain recombines TRBV6-5 with TRBJ2-1, with 10 bases identical to TRBD2. Looked up from germline, CDR1 is MNHEY and CDR2 is SVGAGI. This CDR3 has 16 amino acids. Losses at the gene ends were 2 bases for V and 4 bases for J; bases not matched to a gene: 5. CDR3 nucleotides: TGTGCCAGCAGTTACCCTCAAGCGGGGGGGTACAATGAGCAGTTCTTC. Translating gives CASSYPQAGGYNEQFF.

This chain connects TRBV28 to TRBJ2-3; 8 bases are shared with TRBD2. After removal of 5 bases from V and 3 bases from J, the junction contained 31 bases not matched to a gene. Germline lookup yields CDR1 MDHEN and CDR2 SYDVKM. There are 23 residues in the CDR3. The CDR3 loop reads CASSLPLIRREEKFPLLTDTQYF. The CDR3 coding sequence is TGTGCCAGCAGTCTCCCCCTTATACGGCGGGAGGAAAAATTTCCCCTCTTAACAGATACGCAGTATTTT.

CDR3 coding DNA: TGCGCCAGCAGCCCGAGGCCGGCGGGGGGTTCGGACGAGCAGTACTTC. Amino acid sequence: CASSPRPAGGSDEQYF. The chain uses TRBV4-1 and TRBJ2-7, with 8 positions matching TRBD2. The germline V gene has CDR1 MGHRA and CDR2 YSYEKL. The CDR3 consists of 16 residues. Unmatched junction bases numbered 13, after V lost 4 bases and J lost 5 bases.

The chain employs TRBV7-9 and TRBJ1-3; tentative D call: TRBD1 (5 bases). Germline CDR1 and CDR2: SEHNR and FQNEAQ (reference sequence). V was cut by 0 bases and J by 2 bases, with 8 bases left in between. The CDR3 runs 15 residues. CDR3 loop: CASSLAWGAGNTIYF. CDR3 sequence (DNA): TGTGCCAGCAGCTTAGCCTGGGGGGCTGGAAACACCATATATTTT.

The J gene is TRBJ1-3, the V gene TRBV4-3; D perhaps matches TRBD1 (6 bases). Germline-derived CDR1 and CDR2 are LGHNA and YSLEER. Trimming left V 0 bases short and J 2 bases short, with 11 bases between. The CDR3 covers 16 residues. CDR3 in DNA: TGCGCCAGCAGCCAAGATTTCAGGACAGCTGGAAACACCATATATTTT. This gives the protein CASSQDFRTAGNTIYF.

The chain employs TRBV27 and TRBJ2-1, with TRBD1 matching 7 bases. Unmatched junction bases numbered 7, after V lost 6 bases and J lost 2 bases. The CDR3 is 15 residues long. Per the germline V gene, CDR1 is MNHEY and CDR2 is SMNVEV (reference sequence). The CDR3, as DNA: TGTGCCAGCAGGGGGACAGCGAGCACCTACAATGAGCAGTTCTTC. This sequence encodes CASRGTASTYNEQFF.

This sequence joins TRBV13 and TRBJ2-1; 7 bases align to TRBD1. Germline V gene lookup returns CDR1 PRHDT and CDR2 FYEKMQ (reference sequence). The junction had 11 bases not matched to a gene; V was cut back by 5 bases and J by 10 bases. CDR3 length: 14 amino acids. As DNA, the CDR3 is TGTGCCAGCAGCCCTGACAGGGCCTTCTTGGAGCAGTTCTTC. Protein sequence: CASSPDRAFLEQFF.

This chain uses TRBV4-2 with TRBJ2-7; 9 bases map to TRBD1. J gave up 0 bases and V 7 bases, and 7 bases lay outside the gene matches. CDR1 is LGHNA, CDR2 YNFKEQ, per germline. The CDR3 length is 15 residues. In DNA form, the CDR3 reads TGTGCCAGCACCCTGGACAGGGGCTCCTCCTACGAGCAGTACTTC. It specifies CASTLDRGSSYEQYF.

The chain has TRBV5-1 and TRBJ2-7; D gene unclear. Germline V lookup: CDR1 SGHRS, CDR2 YFSETQ. Trimming cost V 5 bases and J 2 bases, with 5 bases left between them. This CDR3 spans 11 amino acids. In nucleotides, the CDR3 is TGCGCCAGCAGGACGACCTACGAGCAGTACTTC. Translation gives CASRTTYEQYF.

The rearrangement uses TRBV6-2 or TRBV6-3 and TRBJ2-5; D unclear. From germline, CDR1 is MNHEY and CDR2 SVGEGT. The CDR3 runs 13 residues. V gave up 0 bases and J gave up 2 bases, with 4 bases separating them. CDR3 residues: CASSYSLQETQYF. The CDR3 DNA follows: TGTGCCAGCAGTTACTCGTTGCAAGAGACCCAGTACTTC.

This chain joins TRBV6-5 and TRBJ1-1, with a weak D call TRBD1 (5 bases). With 8 bases removed from V and 9 bases from J, the gap between germline ends came to 25 bases. Germline V gives CDR1 MNHEY, CDR2 SVGAGI. This CDR3 contains 15 residues. Written as DNA, the CDR3 is TGTGCCAGCCATAAGGATGGGGCTGAAAGGCCCAAAGCTTTCTTT. It specifies CASHKDGAERPKAFF.

The genes are TRBV2 and TRBJ1-6; no clear D. Germline V gene sequence: CDR1 SNHLY, CDR2 FYNNEI. The CDR3 extends over 14 amino acids. The ends were cut back, 8 bases at V and 9 bases at J, with 17 bases in the middle. This CDR3 is CASGKEGGRSPLHF. The CDR3 DNA is TGTGCCAGCGGGAAGGAGGGTGGGCGTTCACCCCTCCACTTT.

This chain uses TRBV7-9 with TRBJ2-5, with TRBD1 matching 8 bases. This CDR3 has 15 residues. V gave up 4 bases and J gave up 3 bases; unmatched junction bases: 7. In germline, CDR1 is SEHNR, CDR2 FQNEAQ (reference sequence). Written as DNA, the CDR3 is TGTGCCAGCAGCTCGCGGACAGGGAAGAAAGAGACCCAGTACTTC. Translated, it gives CASSSRTGKKETQYF.

V is TRBV7-3 and J is TRBJ2-1; D may be TRBD2 (6 bases). There are 17 residues in the CDR3. V gave up 6 bases and J gave up 0 bases, with 18 bases separating them. From germline, CDR1 is SGHTA and CDR2 FQGTGA. CDR3 loop: CASRSSGPIYSYNEQFF. Here the CDR3 DNA reads TGTGCCAGCAGATCAAGCGGGCCTATATACTCCTACAATGAGCAGTTCTTC.

The rearrangement links TRBV4-1 to TRBJ1-2, with TRBD1 as a possible D gene (6 bases). Germline assignment: CDR1 MGHRA and CDR2 YSYEKL. Trimming stripped 1 base from V and 4 bases from J, with 13 bases between. CDR3 length: 15 residues. The CDR3 coding sequence is TGCGCCAGCAGCCAAGGAATAGGGGGTGGCTATGGCTACACCTTC. This codes for CASSQGIGGGYGYTF.

The chain is built from TRBV2 and TRBJ1-2, with D hard to call. This CDR3 comprises 13 residues. Trimming pared 4 bases from V and 3 bases from J, leaving 9 bases between. CDR1 and CDR2 (germline): SNHLY, FYNNEI. DNA of the CDR3: TGTGCCAGCAGTGCGGGGAAAGACTATGGCTACACCTTC. Amino acids: CASSAGKDYGYTF.

The table lists this clone with a count of one. This rearrangement joins TRBV5-6 to TRBJ1-6; D unresolved. Germline V CDR1 and CDR2: SGHDT, YYEEEE. The CDR3 loop spans 17 amino acids. V lost 3 bases to trimming and J lost 6 bases, with 19 bases between them. This CDR3 reads CASSSSPGRSGNSPLHF. DNA of the CDR3: TGTGCCAGCAGCTCCTCACCCGGACGGTCGGGTAATTCACCCCTCCACTTT.

Only one count was recorded for this clone. The rearrangement uses TRBV4-2 and TRBJ2-7; D is possibly TRBD2 (6 bases). V lost 4 bases, J lost 6 bases, and 10 bases lay in between. The CDR3 spans 12 residues. Germline V gives CDR1 LGHNA, CDR2 YNFKEQ. The CDR3 bases are TGTGCCAGCAGCCCCGGCGGGATCGAGCAGTACTTC. This translates into CASSPGGIEQYF.

The rearrangement joins TRBV29-1 to TRBJ1-3; no reliable D call. Germline V gene data show CDR1 as SQVTM and CDR2 as ANQGSEA. V dropped 6 bases and J dropped 0 bases, with 9 bases sitting between them. This CDR3 region has 13 residues. As DNA, the CDR3 is TGCAGCGTACTACAGAGCTCTGGAAACACCATATATTTT. Protein sequence: CSVLQSSGNTIYF.

This chain joins TRBV2 and TRBJ2-3, with 14 positions matching TRBD2. Trimming cost V 4 bases and J 3 bases; bases outside gene matches: 6. The CDR3 is 17 residues long. From germline, CDR1 is SNHLY and CDR2 FYNNEI. CDR3 DNA sequence: TGTGCCAGCAGTGGTGGGACTAGCGGGGGCGGGACAGATACGCAGTATTTT. Translation gives CASSGGTSGGGTDTQYF.